This T cell receptor beta chain was profiled in a study of blood T cell repertoires in COVID-19. Assay used: immunoSEQ multiplex PCR; TCRdb lists only in-frame clones, some missing. The top ten clones hold over 2.5% of a sample with 97,000 or so clones, around 90% of them seen once. This TCR was recovered from a man between 50 and 59 years old with active or convalescent COVID-19. Sequencing used peripheral blood.

CDR3 DNA sequence: TGTGCCAGCTGCTCAGGGGGCGCGCAAGGAGAGACCCAGTACTTC. Translating it yields CASCSGGAQGETQYF. The J gene is TRBJ2-5, the V gene TRBV5-4; the match to TRBD1 covers 8 bases. CDR1 and CDR2 from the germline V gene are SGHNT and YYREEE (reference sequence). V was clipped by 7 bases and J by 4 bases; unmatched bases: 12. The CDR3 is made up of 15 amino acids.